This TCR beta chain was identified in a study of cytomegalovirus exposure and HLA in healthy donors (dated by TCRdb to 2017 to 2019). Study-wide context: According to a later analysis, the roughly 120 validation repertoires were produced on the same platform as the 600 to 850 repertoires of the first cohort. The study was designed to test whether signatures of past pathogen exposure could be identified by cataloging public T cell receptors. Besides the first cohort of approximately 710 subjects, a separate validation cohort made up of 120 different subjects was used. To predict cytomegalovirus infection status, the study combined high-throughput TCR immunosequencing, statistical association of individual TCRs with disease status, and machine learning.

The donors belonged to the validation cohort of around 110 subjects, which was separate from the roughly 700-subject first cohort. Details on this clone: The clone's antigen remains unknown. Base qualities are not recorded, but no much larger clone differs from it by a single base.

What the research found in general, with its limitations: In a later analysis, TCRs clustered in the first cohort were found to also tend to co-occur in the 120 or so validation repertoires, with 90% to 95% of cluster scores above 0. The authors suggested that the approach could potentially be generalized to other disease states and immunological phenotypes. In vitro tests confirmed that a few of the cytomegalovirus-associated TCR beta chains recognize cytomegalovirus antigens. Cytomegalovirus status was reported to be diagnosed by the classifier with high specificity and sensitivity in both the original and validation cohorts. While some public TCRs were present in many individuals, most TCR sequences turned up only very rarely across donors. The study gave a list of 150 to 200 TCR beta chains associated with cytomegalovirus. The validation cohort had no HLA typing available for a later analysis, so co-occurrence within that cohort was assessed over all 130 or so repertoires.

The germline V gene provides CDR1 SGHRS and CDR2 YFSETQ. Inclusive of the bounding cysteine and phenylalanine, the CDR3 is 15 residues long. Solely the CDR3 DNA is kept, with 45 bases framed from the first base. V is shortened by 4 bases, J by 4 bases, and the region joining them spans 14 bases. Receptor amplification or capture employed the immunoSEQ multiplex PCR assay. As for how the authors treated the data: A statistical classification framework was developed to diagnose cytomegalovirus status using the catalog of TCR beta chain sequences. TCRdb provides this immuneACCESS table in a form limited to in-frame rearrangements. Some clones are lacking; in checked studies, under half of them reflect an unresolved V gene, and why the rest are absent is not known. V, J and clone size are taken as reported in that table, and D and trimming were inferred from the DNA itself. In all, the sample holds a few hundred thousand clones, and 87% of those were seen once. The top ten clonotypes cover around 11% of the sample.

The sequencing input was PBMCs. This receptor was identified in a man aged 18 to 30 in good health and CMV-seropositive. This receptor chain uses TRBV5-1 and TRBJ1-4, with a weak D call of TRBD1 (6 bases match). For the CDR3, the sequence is CASSDTQGDNEKLFF. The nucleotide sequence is TGCGCCAGCAGCGACACACAGGGAGATAATGAAAAACTGTTTTTT.